These T cell receptor beta chains were read from a single sample in a study of T-cell memory formation after mild COVID-19. MiXCR, applied by TCRdb to the 5' RACE reads, yields one record per CDR3 protein. The table shows about 340,000 distinct CDR3 sequences, with around a fifth occurring only once. The sample taken for sequencing was PBMCs or a T cell subset sorted from them (not recorded which). These receptors were obtained from an adult woman who had mild COVID-19 (a few samples of this study predate the infection). Cell type and time point are not known. The CDR3 runs from the conserved cysteine through the conserved F or W. A D gene is named only where the DNA matches it firmly. Clone sizes are given selectively: once, few, many, or a class where the clone is expanded.

J gene | V gene | D gene | clone size | CDR3 protein | CDR3 DNA
TRBJ2-1 | TRBV7-3 | . | many | CASSLTSNEQFF | TGTGCCAGCAGCTTAACTAGCAATGAGCAGTTCTTC
TRBJ1-2 | TRBV6-1 | . | . | CASSPDDYGYTF | TGTGCCAGCAGTCCTGACGACTATGGCTACACCTTC
TRBJ1-5 | TRBV12-3/TRBV12-4 | . | few | CASSFAVGGVQPQHF | TGTGCCAGCAGTTTCGCCGTCGGAGGGGTTCAGCCCCAGCATTTT
TRBJ2-1 | TRBV20-1 | . | . | CTARPGTYLSYNEQFF | TGCACTGCTAGACCAGGGACTTACCTCTCCTACAATGAGCAGTTCTTC
TRBJ2-1 | TRBV11-2 | TRBD2 | . | CASSNRGLAGVSNEQFF | TGTGCCAGCAGCAACCGAGGACTAGCGGGAGTGTCGAATGAGCAGTTCTTC
TRBJ2-1 | TRBV2 | . | many | CASTLGLARFSYNEQFF | TGTGCCAGCACCCTGGGGCTAGCGAGGTTCTCCTACAATGAGCAGTTCTTC
TRBJ2-3 | TRBV24-1 | TRBD2 | . | CATSDPSGRRADTQYF | TGTGCCACCAGTGACCCGAGCGGGAGGAGGGCAGATACGCAGTATTTT
TRBJ2-6 | TRBV18 | . | few | CASSLQGTGTGANVLTF | TGTGCCAGCTCACTCCAGGGGACTGGTACTGGGGCCAACGTCCTGACTTTC
TRBJ2-3 | TRBV7-2 | TRBD2 | . | CASSLYGTSGIWSDTQYF | TGTGCCAGCAGCTTGTACGGGACTAGCGGGATATGGTCAGATACGCAGTATTTT
TRBJ2-7 | TRBV7-9 | TRBD1 | . | CASSQGQPIYEQYF | TGTGCCAGCAGCCAGGGACAGCCCATCTACGAGCAGTACTTC
TRBJ2-4 | TRBV7-2 | TRBD1 | once | CASSPGGTGKNIQYF | TGTGCCAGCAGCCCCGGGGGGACAGGGAAAAACATTCAGTACTTC
TRBJ2-1 | TRBV6-4 | TRBD2 | few | CASSDLGRANNEQFF | TGTGCCAGCAGTGACTTGGGGAGGGCTAACAATGAGCAGTTCTTC
TRBJ2-7 | TRBV10-3 | TRBD1 | many | CAISAPPSGGEQYF | TGTGCCATCAGCGCACCCCCGTCAGGGGGCGAGCAGTACTTC
TRBJ2-1 | TRBV7-8 | TRBD2 | . | CASSVVAGGLRNEQFF | TGTGCCAGCAGCGTAGTAGCGGGGGGGCTTAGGAATGAGCAGTTCTTC
TRBJ2-3 | TRBV7-6 | . | few | CASSFHLTDTQYF | TGTGCCAGCAGCTTTCACCTCACAGATACGCAGTATTTT